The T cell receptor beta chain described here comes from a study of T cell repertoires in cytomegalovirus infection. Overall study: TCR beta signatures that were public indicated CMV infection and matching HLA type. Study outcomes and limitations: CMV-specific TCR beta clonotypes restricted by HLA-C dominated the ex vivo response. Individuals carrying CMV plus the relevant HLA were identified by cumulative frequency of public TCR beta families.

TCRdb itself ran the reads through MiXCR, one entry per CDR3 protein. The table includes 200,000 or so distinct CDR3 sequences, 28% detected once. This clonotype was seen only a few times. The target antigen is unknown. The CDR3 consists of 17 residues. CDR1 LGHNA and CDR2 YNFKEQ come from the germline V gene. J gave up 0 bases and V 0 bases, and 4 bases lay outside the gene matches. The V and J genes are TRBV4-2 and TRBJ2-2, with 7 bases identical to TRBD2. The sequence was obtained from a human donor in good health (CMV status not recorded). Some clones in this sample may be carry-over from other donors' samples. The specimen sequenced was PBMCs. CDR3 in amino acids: CASSQEPSGANTGELFF. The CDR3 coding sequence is TGTGCCAGCAGCCAAGAACCCAGCGGGGCGAACACCGGGGAGCTGTTTTTT.